The clone carrying this TCR beta chain was observed at least ten times. Its antigen is undetermined. Through Arm-PCR of CDR3 regions and iRepertoire HTBI primers, TCR beta libraries were built. TCRdb analysed the multiplex PCR reads with MiXCR anew, one entry per CDR3 protein. The profile shows around 250,000 distinct CDR3 sequences, approximately 20% of them singletons. These data belong to a study of regulatory T cells in long-lasting Graves disease. CDR1 SGHAT and CDR2 FQDESV come from the germline V gene (reference sequence). V was shortened by 8 bases and J by 2 bases, with 9 bases between the two germline ends. This CDR3 comprises 13 residues. Time point noted: newly diagnosed GD, antithyroid drugs for less than 3 months. From RNA extracted from PBMCs, the TCR library was made. One endocrinology department in Xi'an, China, was where patients came from. Study conclusions and caveats: With persistent disease, TRBV28, TRBJ1-2 and TRBJ2-5 were the favored segments. Rather than thyroid tissue, only peripheral blood underwent study.

This rearrangement joins TRBV11-1 to TRBJ2-2; maybe TRBD1 (6 bases). Sequencing used peripheral blood mononuclear cells (PBMCs), obtained at new diagnosis, from a patient treated with antithyroid drugs. The sequence came from a female donor with Graves disease. The chain's CDR3 is CASLDRNTGELFF. CDR3 in DNA: TGTGCCAGCTTGGACAGAAACACCGGGGAGCTGTTTTTT.